Below, 28 T cell receptor beta chains from the same sample are listed, as sequenced in a study of beta chain features in type 1 diabetes. The whole isolated RNA underwent reverse transcription, so sequencing captured expressed TCRB transcripts. The method was immunoSEQ multiplex PCR; TCRdb's version includes in-frame clones alone and lacks a portion of them. The table includes a few hundred thousand clones, over 11% detected once. Input material: naive CD4+ T cells from blood. The receptors were sampled from a man aged 30 to 39 in good health.

The chain combines TRBV7-3 with TRBJ1-1; D is unclear. This CDR3 comprises 13 residues. Germline CDR1 SGHTA, CDR2 FQGTGA. The ends were cut back, 1 base at V and 9 bases at J, with 12 bases in the middle. The CDR3 coding sequence is TGTGCCAGCAGCTTAAATCGGCAGGATAAAGCTTTCTTT. Translated, it gives CASSLNRQDKAFF.

The genes are TRBV5-1 and TRBJ1-2, with D uncertain. The CDR3 totals 13 residues. Germline loops: CDR1 SGHRS, CDR2 YFSETQ. The V end was cut by 4 bases, the J end by 4 bases, with 11 bases between. CDR3 in DNA: TGCGCCAGCAGCACGGAAAACAGCTATGGCTACACCTTC. It encodes CASSTENSYGYTF.

The chain recombines TRBV4-3 with TRBJ2-3; 7 positions match TRBD2. The germline gives CDR1 LGHNA, CDR2 YSLEER. V trimming: 0 bases; J trimming: 5 bases; junction bases outside the gene matches: 11. The CDR3 extends over 17 amino acids. This CDR3 reads CASSQDFARESKDTQYF. CDR3 in DNA: TGCGCCAGCAGCCAAGATTTCGCGCGGGAGTCGAAAGATACGCAGTATTTT.

The gene calls are TRBV15 and TRBJ2-3, with D tentatively TRBD2 (6 bases). The CDR3 sequence is 13 residues long. The germline V gene has CDR1 LNHNV and CDR2 YYDKDF (reference sequence). The V end lost 1 base, the J end lost 6 bases, and 8 bases lay between the germline ends. The CDR3 reads CATSRAGRDTQYF. The CDR3 DNA reads as TGTGCCACCAGCAGAGCGGGGAGGGATACGCAGTATTTT. The whole variable domain, filled in from reference TRBV15 and TRBJ2-3, reads DAMVIQNPRYQVTQFGKPVTLSCSQTLNHNVMYWYQQKSSQAPKLLFHYYDKDFNNEADTPDNFQSRRPNTSFCFLDIRSPGLGDTAMYLCATSRAGRDTQYFGPGTRLTVL.

This chain links TRBV27 with TRBJ2-5; 7 nucleotides match TRBD1. V trimming: 5 bases; J trimming: 9 bases; junction bases outside the gene matches: 12. Germline loops: CDR1 MNHEY, CDR2 SMNVEV (reference sequence). The CDR3 length is 14 residues. The DNA for the CDR3 is TGTGCCAGCAGTACCTCCGGGACAGAAGTTCCCCAGTACTTC. Protein product: CASSTSGTEVPQYF.

This clone came up a few times. This sequence joins TRBV10-3 and TRBJ2-3; 8 bases match TRBD2. CDR1 ENHRY and CDR2 SYGVKD come from the germline V gene. J was trimmed by 1 base and V by 8 bases; bases with no gene match: 5. The length of the CDR3 is 14 residues. The CDR3 DNA reads TGTGCCATCTCCCTTAGCGGGGGCACAGATACGCAGTATTTT. Translated: CAISLSGGTDTQYF.

This chain joins TRBV30 and TRBJ1-2, with 9 bases matching TRBD1. The V gene's germline CDR1 is GTSNPN and CDR2 SVGIG (reference sequence). V lost 5 bases and J lost 5; bases outside the gene matches: 15. The CDR3 loop spans 16 amino acids. This CDR3 reads CAWESSQGQGRYGYTF. As DNA, the CDR3 is TGTGCCTGGGAGAGCTCCCAGGGACAGGGAAGATATGGCTACACCTTC.

This chain uses TRBV4-3 with TRBJ1-6, with TRBD1 matching 9 bases. CDR3 length equals 15 residues. The germline gives CDR1 LGHNA, CDR2 YSLEER. Trimming at V came to 1 base and at J to 9 bases, leaving 4 bases not matched to a gene. The CDR3 reads CASSQVADRGSPLHF. The DNA of the CDR3 is TGCGCCAGCAGCCAAGTAGCGGACAGGGGTTCACCCCTCCACTTT.

This clone showed up just a few times. The chain is built from TRBV29-1 and TRBJ1-2; 8 nucleotides match TRBD1. The CDR3 spans 12 residues. CDR1 SQVTM and CDR2 ANQGSEA come from the germline V gene. Trimming cost V 3 bases and J 8 bases; bases outside gene matches: 5. The CDR3, as DNA: TGCAGCGTTGACCACAGGGGGTCCGGCTACACCTTC. Amino acid sequence: CSVDHRGSGYTF. Based on the CDR3 plus reference TRBV29-1 and TRBJ1-2, the full variable domain is SAVISQKPSRDICQRGTSLTIQCQVDSQVTMMFWYRQQPGQSLTLIATANQGSEATYESGFVIDKFPISRPNLTFSTLTVSNMSPEDSSIYLCSVDHRGSGYTFGSGTRLTVV.

This clone was picked up a small number of times. This chain connects TRBV5-6 to TRBJ1-4, with a possible D match to TRBD1 (5 bases). The CDR3 has 13 amino acids. Trimming pared 4 bases from V and 7 bases from J, leaving 11 bases between. Germline V CDR1 and CDR2: SGHDT, YYEEEE. CDR3 sequence: CASSGGFREKLFF. Here the CDR3 DNA reads TGTGCCAGCAGCGGGGGTTTTCGTGAAAAACTGTTTTTT.

This chain uses TRBV5-1 with TRBJ1-2; D is uncertain. The germline CDR1 and CDR2 sequences are SGHRS and YFSETQ. This CDR3 spans 17 amino acids. Trimming stripped 4 bases from V and 0 bases from J, with 19 bases between. The CDR3 is CASSTNPQEQANYGYTF. In DNA form, the CDR3 reads TGCGCCAGCAGCACCAATCCGCAAGAGCAAGCTAACTATGGCTACACCTTC.

The genes are TRBV4-2 and TRBJ2-3; 7 bases match TRBD2. The CDR3 has 17 amino acids. With 3 bases clipped from V and 4 bases from J, the junction kept 13 bases outside the gene matches. From germline, CDR1 is LGHNA and CDR2 YNFKEQ. This CDR3 is CASSHSARAGAPDTQYF. The CDR3, as DNA: TGTGCCAGCAGCCACTCCGCCCGCGCGGGAGCCCCAGATACGCAGTATTTT.

This clone was detected a few times. The genes are TRBV6-5 and TRBJ2-5; 12 bases are a match to TRBD1. The trim removed 2 bases at V and 5 bases at J, leaving 3 bases unmatched. This CDR3 region has 15 residues. Germline CDR1 and CDR2: MNHEY and SVGAGI. In nucleotides, the CDR3 is TGTGCCAGCAGTTACGGGACAGGGGGCCCGGAGACCCAGTACTTC. Translated: CASSYGTGGPETQYF.

In the case of this clone: The identical CDR3 is also encoded by other nucleotide sequences in the sample. This chain joins TRBV14 and TRBJ1-1, with no clear D. Between the trimmed V and J ends, which lost 4 bases and 1 base, there was a span of 13 bases. Germline CDR1 reads SGHDN; CDR2 reads FVKESK. The CDR3 is made up of 15 amino acids. CDR3 amino acids: CASSLRTGKNTEAFF. The CDR3 bases are TGTGCCAGCAGCCTCCGGACGGGGAAGAACACTGAAGCTTTCTTT.

The chain couples TRBV9 to TRBJ2-7, with a possible D match to TRBD1 (6 bases). This CDR3 has 15 residues. Trimming removed 4 bases from V and 6 bases from J, with 20 bases in between. Germline CDR1 is SGDLS and CDR2 is YYNGEE. This chain's CDR3 is CASSKQGRPPSEQYF. CDR3 nucleotides: TGTGCCAGCAGCAAACAGGGCCGACCTCCCTCCGAGCAGTACTTC.

This clone was seen more than once but under ten times. The chain carries TRBV29-1 and TRBJ1-2; D is undetermined. V gave up 7 bases and J gave up 4 bases, with 16 bases separating them. From germline, CDR1 is SQVTM and CDR2 ANQGSEA. This CDR3 contains 13 residues. CDR3: CSDLSGLSYGYTF. The DNA of the CDR3 is TGCAGCGACCTATCCGGGCTAAGCTATGGCTACACCTTC.

This clone was observed a few times. The rearrangement links TRBV6-5 to TRBJ1-3, with D perhaps matching TRBD1 (6 bases). CDR1 is MNHEY, CDR2 SVGAGI, per germline. This CDR3 contains 16 residues. Deletions cut 4 bases from V and 3 bases from J, with 16 bases between. Here the CDR3 DNA reads TGTGCCAGCAGTTTGGGCGCCACAGGGTTTGGAAACACCATATATTTT. This sequence encodes CASSLGATGFGNTIYF.

The chain is built from TRBV2 and TRBJ2-1; TRBD2 matches at 9 bases. V was clipped by 4 bases and J by 6 bases; unmatched bases: 7. CDR1 and CDR2 (germline): SNHLY, FYNNEI. This CDR3 has 15 amino acids. The CDR3 region has the DNA TGTGCCAGCAGTGGGGTTAGCGGGAGAACCAATGAGCAGTTCTTC. Its protein product is CASSGVSGRTNEQFF.

This clone was counted between two and nine times. The chain employs TRBV11-2 and TRBJ2-4; TRBD2 aligns across 11 bases. J gave up 0 bases and V 0 bases, and 1 base lay outside the gene matches. CDR1 is SGHAT and CDR2 is FQNNGV in the germline V gene. The CDR3 has 17 amino acids. CDR3 protein: CASSLETSGTAKNIQYF. CDR3 DNA sequence: TGTGCCAGCAGCTTAGAGACTAGCGGGACAGCCAAAAACATTCAGTACTTC.

Only a few counts were recorded for this clone. The chain's CDR3 is CASSSRRPVAGYTF. The CDR3 DNA is TGTGCCAGCAGCAGCCGCCGGCCGGTCGCTGGCTACACCTTC. This chain joins TRBV7-2 and TRBJ1-2; D unclear. Trimming removed 5 bases from V and 7 bases from J, with 17 bases in between. CDR1 is SGHTA and CDR2 is FQGNSA in the germline V gene. The CDR3 is 14 amino acids.

This sequence joins TRBV27 and TRBJ1-5; D is ambiguous. V lost 7 bases and J 5 bases, leaving 6 bases between the germline ends. CDR1 is MNHEY and CDR2 is SMNVEV in the germline V gene (reference sequence). The CDR3 spans 11 residues. CDR3 nucleotide sequence: TGTGCCAGCATCCGGCATCAGCCCCAGCATTTT. It specifies CASIRHQPQHF.

With regard to this clone: The same CDR3 is also encoded by other DNA sequences in this sample. V usage is TRBV5-1 and J usage is TRBJ2-3; possibly TRBD2 for D (5 bases). Trimming cost V 0 bases and J 6 bases, with 11 bases left between them. Per the germline V gene, CDR1 is SGHRS and CDR2 is YFSETQ. CDR3 length: 14 residues. The CDR3 reads CASSLVGGGDTQYF. CDR3 bases: TGCGCCAGCAGCTTGGTTGGCGGCGGGGATACGCAGTATTTT.

The table lists this clone with a few counts. V gene TRBV19 combines with J gene TRBJ2-2; D perhaps matches TRBD1 (6 bases). V dropped 3 bases and J dropped 7 bases, with 12 bases sitting between them. Germline CDR1 is LNHDA and CDR2 is SQIVND (reference sequence). The CDR3 has 14 residues. CDR3 nucleotide sequence: TGTGCCAGTAGTATCCAGGGGTACGGCGGGGAGCTGTTTTTT. Translating gives CASSIQGYGGELFF.

The V call is TRBV4-3, the J call TRBJ2-1; 8 positions agree with TRBD2. Germline values: CDR1 LGHNA, CDR2 YSLEER. There are 15 residues in the CDR3. The ends lost 2 bases at V and 4 bases at J; junction bases unmatched: 4. Here the CDR3 reads CASSQTSGSYNEQFF. CDR3 in DNA: TGCGCCAGCAGCCAAACTAGCGGCTCTTACAATGAGCAGTTCTTC.

The sample holds a few counts of this clone. V usage is TRBV9 and J usage is TRBJ2-1; tentative D call: TRBD2 (6 bases). The CDR3 loop spans 14 amino acids. Germline V gene lookup returns CDR1 SGDLS and CDR2 YYNGEE. V was cut by 3 bases and J by 9 bases, with 16 bases left in between. The CDR3 loop reads CASSASGTRFEQFF. CDR3 DNA: TGTGCCAGCAGCGCCTCCGGGACTCGGTTTGAGCAGTTCTTC.

This clone was detected a few times. The genes are TRBV7-3 and TRBJ2-1; 7 nucleotides align to TRBD2. This CDR3 is built from 15 residues. Germline V gene data show CDR1 as SGHTA and CDR2 as FQGTGA. V lost 4 bases and J lost 6; bases outside the gene matches: 9. CDR3 sequence reads: CASSSKGGRGNEQFF. The CDR3 nucleotides are TGTGCCAGCAGCTCTAAGGGAGGGCGTGGCAATGAGCAGTTCTTC.

This clone was counted only a few times. The V call is TRBV6-1, the J call TRBJ2-5; D perhaps matches TRBD1 (5 bases). Trimming took off 5 bases at V and 5 bases at J, with 12 bases between the two ends. Per the germline V gene, CDR1 is MNHNS and CDR2 is SASEGT. The CDR3 has 13 residues. CDR3 in amino acids: CASSSTGMETQYF. CDR3 nucleotide sequence: TGTGCCAGCAGTTCTACAGGCATGGAGACCCAGTACTTC.

In its sample, this clone was seen a few times. The J gene is TRBJ2-3, the V gene TRBV2; perhaps D is TRBD1 or TRBD2 (5 bases each). Trimming left V 6 bases short and J 6 bases short, with 16 bases between. Germline loops: CDR1 SNHLY, CDR2 FYNNEI. This CDR3 contains 14 residues. CDR3 bases: TGTGCCAGCAGCCTTGGGACCCCTCTGGATACGCAGTATTTT. Translating it yields CASSLGTPLDTQYF.